The TCR beta chain described here comes from a study of vaccination effects on CD4 cells after COVID-19. On this clone itself: Antigen unknown.

Under the ViraFEST assay, PBMC were stimulated with viral peptide pools so that antigen-specific CD4+ T cells expanded. Sequencing was performed afterwards. After less than twelve days in culture, the CD4+ T cells were isolated. Vaccine recipients had no previous SARS-CoV-2 infection; their nucleocapsid antibodies were negative. Wells containing approximately 2 million PBMC each were cultured with roughly 10 IU/ml IL-2 and about 9.7 ug/ml peptides. The CDR3 covers 16 residues. V was clipped by 6 bases and J by 4 bases; unmatched bases: 11. The germline V gene encodes CDR1 SNHLY and CDR2 FYNNEI. Assay: immunoSEQ multiplex PCR; the TCRdb copy retains only in-frame clones and omits some. The table records 50,000 or so clones, more than 70% of them present only once.

This receptor was obtained from a human donor who received a COVID-19 vaccine. The specimen was CD4+ T cells from PBMCs cultured with HCoV-OC43 spike peptides, collected before COVID-19 vaccination. As for subset: HCoV-OC43 spike overlapping peptide pool stimulation. J is TRBJ1-3 and V is TRBV2; the match to TRBD1 covers 8 bases. CDR3 in amino acids: CASSSDRGLSGNTIYF. The CDR3, as DNA: TGTGCCAGCAGCAGCGACAGGGGACTATCCGGAAACACCATATATTTT.